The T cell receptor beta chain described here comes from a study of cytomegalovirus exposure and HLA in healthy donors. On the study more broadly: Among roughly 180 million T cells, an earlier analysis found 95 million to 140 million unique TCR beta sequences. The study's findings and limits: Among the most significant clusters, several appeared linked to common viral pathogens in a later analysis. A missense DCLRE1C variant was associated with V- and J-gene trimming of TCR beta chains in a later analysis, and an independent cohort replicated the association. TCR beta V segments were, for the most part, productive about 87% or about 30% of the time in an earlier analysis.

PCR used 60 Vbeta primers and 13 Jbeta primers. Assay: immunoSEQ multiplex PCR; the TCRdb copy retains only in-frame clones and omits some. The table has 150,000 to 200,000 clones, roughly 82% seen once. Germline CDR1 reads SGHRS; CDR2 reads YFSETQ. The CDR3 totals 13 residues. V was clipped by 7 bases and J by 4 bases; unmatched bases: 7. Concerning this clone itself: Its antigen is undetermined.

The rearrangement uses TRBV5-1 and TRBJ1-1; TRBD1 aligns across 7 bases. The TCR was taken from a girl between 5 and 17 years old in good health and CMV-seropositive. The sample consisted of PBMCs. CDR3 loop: CASLKTGTTEAFF. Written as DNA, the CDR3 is TGCGCCAGCTTAAAGACAGGGACCACTGAAGCTTTCTTT.